Listed below are T cell receptor beta chains from one sample, sequenced in a study of regulatory T cells in long-lasting Graves disease. MiXCR, run by TCRdb on the multiplex PCR reads, gives a single entry per CDR3 protein. The sample has a few hundred thousand distinct CDR3 sequences, over 12% seen once; the top ten hold over 7.5%. These sequences were also reported in another study, on T cells in Graves' hyperthyroidism and ophthalmopathy.

Here the sequenced sample was peripheral blood mononuclear cells (PBMCs), taken at new diagnosis, from a patient treated with antithyroid drugs. The receptors here all came from a woman in her 40s with Graves disease. Each CDR3 is given without its conserved first and last residue. Fields, in order: CDR3 protein, clone size, J gene, V gene, D gene. D genes are given only for firm matches. Only some rows state a clone size, as once, few, many or a class for expanded clones.

ASRPGGIPRGYT,.,TRBJ1-2,TRBV19,.
ASSLDRMGEAF,many,TRBJ1-1,TRBV11-2,.
ASSYRQGSAGYT,many,TRBJ1-2,TRBV6-9,.
ASSASYTGELF,.,TRBJ2-2,TRBV6-1,.
SAREWGNIQY,.,TRBJ2-4,TRBV20-1,.
ASSEGRHSNQPQH,.,TRBJ1-5,TRBV25-1,.
ASSLAGTANTGELF,many,TRBJ2-2,TRBV7-6,TRBD1
ASSTGPSTDTQY,many,TRBJ2-3,TRBV7-3,.
ATSRWQGPYEQY,many,TRBJ2-7,TRBV15,.
ATSDPGSLEQY,many,TRBJ2-7,TRBV24-1,.
ASSRLAGAYNEQF,many,TRBJ2-1,TRBV3-1,TRBD2
ASSLTSGTGERNEQF,many,TRBJ2-1,TRBV28,TRBD1
ASTLGGSPDTQY,many,TRBJ2-3,TRBV2,.
ASCVDHRAYNSPLH,many,TRBJ1-6,TRBV4-3,.
ASEGVRNGGQF,few,.,TRBV2,.
ASSPLLGTQY,.,TRBJ2-3,TRBV6-1,.
ASSRPGHGFYEQY,few,TRBJ2-7,TRBV3-1,.
ASSLTAGLYGYT,many,TRBJ1-2,TRBV28,.
ASSDLRGLAGETQY,many,TRBJ2-5,TRBV2,TRBD2
SARGDRVGEQF,few,TRBJ2-1,TRBV20-1,TRBD1
AWSVHGGETQY,many,TRBJ2-5,TRBV30,.
ASTHQTFSEQY,many,TRBJ2-7,TRBV12-3/TRBV12-4,.
ASSLVWEHYGYT,.,TRBJ1-2,TRBV7-2,.
ASSLRGARNQPQH,many,TRBJ1-5,TRBV7-8,.
SARDREREGRDEQF,few,TRBJ2-1,TRBV20-1,TRBD2
ASSDWDQSSNEQF,few,TRBJ2-1,TRBV6-2/TRBV6-3,.
ASSLWPGAGQGASRNQPQH,many,TRBJ1-5,TRBV28,TRBD1
ASSFGGRSGDTQY,.,TRBJ2-3,TRBV5-4,TRBD2
ASQGSTGELF,.,TRBJ2-2,TRBV10-1,.
ASAPTSGRSGELF,many,TRBJ2-2,TRBV2,TRBD2
SAEGTAGNTIY,.,TRBJ1-3,TRBV20-1,TRBD1
ASSPLAGPYEQY,many,TRBJ2-7,TRBV7-9,.
ASSSSGGLAGEETQY,many,.,TRBV28,TRBD2
ASSQEGHTGELF,few,TRBJ2-2,TRBV16,.
ASSPQATGAGNTIY,few,TRBJ1-3,TRBV18,TRBD1
ASKRSYNEQF,many,TRBJ2-1,TRBV28,.
SARGGQVPGELF,.,TRBJ2-2,TRBV20-1,.
ASSDRDGLAGYNEQF,.,TRBJ2-1,TRBV2,TRBD2
ASSYSATGDYGYT,few,TRBJ1-2,TRBV6-5,TRBD1
ASSSGGLANTGELF,many,TRBJ2-2,TRBV11-2,TRBD2
ATYLTAGGNEQF,.,TRBJ2-1,TRBV7-9,TRBD2
ASSKAGENNEQF,many,TRBJ2-1,TRBV11-3,TRBD2
ASSHRLRTSGRDNEQF,many,TRBJ2-1,TRBV7-8,TRBD2
ASSSRVRYEQY,many,TRBJ2-7,TRBV5-1,.
SVLALAQETQY,many,TRBJ2-5,TRBV29-1,.
ASSVGQLNTEAF,.,TRBJ1-1,TRBV19,TRBD1
ASREDRGKDEQF,many,TRBJ2-1,TRBV2,TRBD1
SVGGSSYEQY,many,TRBJ2-7,TRBV29-1,.
ASGTGDTEAF,many,TRBJ1-1,TRBV5-1,.
ASTPLGDSSSYEQY,.,TRBJ2-7,TRBV2,.
ASSQSGRNTGELF,.,TRBJ2-2,TRBV4-1,.
ASSGVRGSEAF,many,TRBJ1-1,TRBV2,.
ASSESSGEPSSYNEQF,few,TRBJ2-1,TRBV10-2,TRBD2
ASSQGSSGGWNTEAF,few,TRBJ1-1,TRBV4-3,TRBD1
ASSHTRANTIY,.,TRBJ1-3,TRBV3-1,.
ASSRTSGRALNEQF,.,TRBJ2-1,TRBV5-6,TRBD2
ASSLLGIDTQY,.,TRBJ2-3,TRBV11-2,.
ASSFRTGGNEAF,few,TRBJ1-1,TRBV5-1,TRBD1
ASSQGLAGARETQY,few,TRBJ2-5,TRBV3-1,TRBD2
ASSSSADNSPLH,many,TRBJ1-6,TRBV11-3,.